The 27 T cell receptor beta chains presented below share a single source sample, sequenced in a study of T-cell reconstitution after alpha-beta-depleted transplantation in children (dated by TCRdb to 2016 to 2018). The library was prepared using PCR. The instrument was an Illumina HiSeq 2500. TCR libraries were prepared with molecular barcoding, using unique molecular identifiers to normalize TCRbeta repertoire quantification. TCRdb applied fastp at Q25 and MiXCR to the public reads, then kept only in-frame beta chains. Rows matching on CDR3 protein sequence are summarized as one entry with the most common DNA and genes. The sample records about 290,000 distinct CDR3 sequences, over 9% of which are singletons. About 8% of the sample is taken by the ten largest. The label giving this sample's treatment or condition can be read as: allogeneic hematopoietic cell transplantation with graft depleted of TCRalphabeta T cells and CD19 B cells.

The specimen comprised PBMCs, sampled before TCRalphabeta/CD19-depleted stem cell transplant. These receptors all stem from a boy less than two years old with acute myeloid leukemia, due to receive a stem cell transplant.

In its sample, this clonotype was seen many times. CDR3 sequence (DNA): TGTGCCAGCAGCCCCTGGGACAGGGGATTTGGCTACACCTTC. Encoded protein: CASSPWDRGFGYTF. The genes are TRBV3-1 and TRBJ1-2; 10 nucleotides agree with TRBD1. Per germline, CDR1 LGHDT and CDR2 YNNKEL (reference sequence). This CDR3 has 14 residues. V gave up 4 bases and J gave up 7 bases; unmatched junction bases: 6.

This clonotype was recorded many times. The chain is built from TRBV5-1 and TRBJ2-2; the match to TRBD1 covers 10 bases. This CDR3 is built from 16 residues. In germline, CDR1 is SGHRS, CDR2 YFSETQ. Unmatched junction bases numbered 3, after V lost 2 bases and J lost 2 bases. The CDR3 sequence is CASSFDRGRNTGELFF. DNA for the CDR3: TGCGCCAGCAGCTTCGACAGGGGGCGCAACACCGGGGAGCTGTTTTTT.

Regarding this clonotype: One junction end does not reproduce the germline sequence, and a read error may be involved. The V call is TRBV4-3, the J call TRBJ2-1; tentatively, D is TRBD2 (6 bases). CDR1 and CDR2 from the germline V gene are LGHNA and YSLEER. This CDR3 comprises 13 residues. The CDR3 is CASSEDWGSSGFF. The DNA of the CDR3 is TGCGCCAGCAGCGAAGATTGGGGAAGTAGCGGGTTCTTC.

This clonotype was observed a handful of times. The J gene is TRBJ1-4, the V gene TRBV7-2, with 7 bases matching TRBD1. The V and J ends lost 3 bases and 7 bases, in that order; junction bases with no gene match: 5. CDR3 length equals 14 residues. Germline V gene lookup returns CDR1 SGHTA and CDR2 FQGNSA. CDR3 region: CASSLTGKGEKLFF. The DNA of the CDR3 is TGTGCCAGCAGCTTGACAGGGAAGGGTGAAAAACTGTTTTTT. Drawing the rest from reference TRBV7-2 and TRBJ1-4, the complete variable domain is GAGVSQSPSNKVTEKGKDVELRCDPISGHTALYWYRQSLGQGLEFLIYFQGNSAPDKSGLPSDRFSAERTGGSVSTLTIQRTQQEDSAVYLCASSLTGKGEKLFFGSGTQLSVL.

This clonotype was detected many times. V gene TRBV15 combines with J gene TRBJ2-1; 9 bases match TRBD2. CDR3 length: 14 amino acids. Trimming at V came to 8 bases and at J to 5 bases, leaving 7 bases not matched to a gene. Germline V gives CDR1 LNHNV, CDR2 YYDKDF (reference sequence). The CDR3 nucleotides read TGTGCCACCCTGAAGAGCGGGGGGAACAATGAGCAGTTCTTC. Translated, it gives CATLKSGGNNEQFF. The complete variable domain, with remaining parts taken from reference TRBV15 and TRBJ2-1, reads DAMVIQNPRYQVTQFGKPVTLSCSQTLNHNVMYWYQQKSSQAPKLLFHYYDKDFNNEADTPDNFQSRRPNTSFCFLDIRSPGLGDTAMYLCATLKSGGNNEQFFGPGTRLTVL.

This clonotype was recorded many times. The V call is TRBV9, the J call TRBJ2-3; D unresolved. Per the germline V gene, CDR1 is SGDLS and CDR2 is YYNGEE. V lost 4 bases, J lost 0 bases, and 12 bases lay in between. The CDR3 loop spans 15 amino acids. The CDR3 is CASSSHYGSTDTQYF. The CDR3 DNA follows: TGTGCCAGCAGCTCCCACTATGGTAGCACAGATACGCAGTATTTT.

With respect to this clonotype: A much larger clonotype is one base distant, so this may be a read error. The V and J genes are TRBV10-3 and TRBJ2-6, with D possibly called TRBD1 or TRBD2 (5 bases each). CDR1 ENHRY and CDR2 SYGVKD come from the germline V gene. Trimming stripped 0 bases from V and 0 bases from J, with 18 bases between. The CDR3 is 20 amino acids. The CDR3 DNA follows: TGTGCCATCAGTGAGTCGAGTTGGGGACGGAACATCTCTGGGGCCAACGTCCTGACTTTC. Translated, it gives CAISESSWGRNISGANVLTF.

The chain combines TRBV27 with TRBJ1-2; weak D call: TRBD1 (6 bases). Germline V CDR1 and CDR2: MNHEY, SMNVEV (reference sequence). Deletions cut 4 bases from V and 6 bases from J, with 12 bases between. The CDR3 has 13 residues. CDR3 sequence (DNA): TGTGCCAGCAGTTGGACAGTAAACAATGGCTACACCTTC. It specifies CASSWTVNNGYTF.

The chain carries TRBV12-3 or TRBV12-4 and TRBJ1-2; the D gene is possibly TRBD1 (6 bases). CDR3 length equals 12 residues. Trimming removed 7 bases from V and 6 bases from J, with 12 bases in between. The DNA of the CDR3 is TGTGCCAGCACCCAAGGGGGAGATGGCTACACCTTC. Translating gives CASTQGGDGYTF.

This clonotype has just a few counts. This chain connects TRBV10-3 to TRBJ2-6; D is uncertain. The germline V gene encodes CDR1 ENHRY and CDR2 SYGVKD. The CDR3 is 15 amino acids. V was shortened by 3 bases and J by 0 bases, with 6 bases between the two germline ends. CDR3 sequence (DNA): TGTGCCATCAGTGAAACCGGCTCTGGGGCCAACGTCCTGACTTTC. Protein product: CAISETGSGANVLTF.

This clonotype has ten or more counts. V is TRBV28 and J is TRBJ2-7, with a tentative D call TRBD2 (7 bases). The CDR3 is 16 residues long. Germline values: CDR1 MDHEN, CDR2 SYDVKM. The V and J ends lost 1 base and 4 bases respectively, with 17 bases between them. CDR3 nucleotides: TGTGCCAGCAGTTTATCCGGGGGAGGGGGATTTTACGAGCAGTACTTC. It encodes CASSLSGGGGFYEQYF.

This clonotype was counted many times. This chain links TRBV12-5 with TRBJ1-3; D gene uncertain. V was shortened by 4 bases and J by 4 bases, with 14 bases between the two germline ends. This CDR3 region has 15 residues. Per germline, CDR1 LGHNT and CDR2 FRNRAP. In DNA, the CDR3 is TGTGCTAGTGGTTCCTCCAGTGGATGGGGAAACACCATATATTTT. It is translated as CASGSSSGWGNTIYF.

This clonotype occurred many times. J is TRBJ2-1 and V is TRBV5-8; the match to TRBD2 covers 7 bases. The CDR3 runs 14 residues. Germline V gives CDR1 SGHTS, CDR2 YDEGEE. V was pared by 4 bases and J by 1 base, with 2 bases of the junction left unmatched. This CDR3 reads CASSRRGSYNEQFF. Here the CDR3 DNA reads TGTGCCAGCAGCAGGCGGGGGTCCTACAATGAGCAGTTCTTC.

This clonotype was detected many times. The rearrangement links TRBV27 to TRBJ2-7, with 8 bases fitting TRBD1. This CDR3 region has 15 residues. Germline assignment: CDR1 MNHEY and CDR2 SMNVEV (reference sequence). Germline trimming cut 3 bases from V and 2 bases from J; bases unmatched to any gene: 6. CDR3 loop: CASSFRGQGPYEQYF. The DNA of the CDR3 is TGTGCCAGCAGTTTTAGAGGACAGGGTCCCTACGAGCAGTACTTC.

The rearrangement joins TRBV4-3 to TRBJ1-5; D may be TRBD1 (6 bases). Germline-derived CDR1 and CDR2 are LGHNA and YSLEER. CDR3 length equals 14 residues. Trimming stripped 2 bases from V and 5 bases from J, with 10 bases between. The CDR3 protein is CASSQMRGDQPQHF. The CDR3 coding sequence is TGCGCCAGCAGCCAAATGAGGGGGGATCAGCCCCAGCATTTT.

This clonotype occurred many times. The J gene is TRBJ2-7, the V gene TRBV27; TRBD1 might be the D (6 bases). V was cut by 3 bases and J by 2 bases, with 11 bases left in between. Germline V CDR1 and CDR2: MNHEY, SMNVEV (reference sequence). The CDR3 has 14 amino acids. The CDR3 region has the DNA TGTGCCAGCAGTTTGCAGGGGAAAACCTACGAGCAGTACTTC. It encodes CASSLQGKTYEQYF.

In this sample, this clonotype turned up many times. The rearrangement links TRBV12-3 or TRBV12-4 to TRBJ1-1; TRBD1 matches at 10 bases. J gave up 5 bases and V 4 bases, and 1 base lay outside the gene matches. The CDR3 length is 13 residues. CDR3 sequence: CASSWDRGTEAFF. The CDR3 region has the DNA TGTGCCAGCAGTTGGGACAGGGGAACTGAAGCTTTCTTT.

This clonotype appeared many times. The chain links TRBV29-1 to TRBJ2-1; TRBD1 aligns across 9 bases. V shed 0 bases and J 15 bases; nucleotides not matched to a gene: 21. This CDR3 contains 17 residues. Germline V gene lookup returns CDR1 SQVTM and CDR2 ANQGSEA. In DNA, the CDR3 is TGCAGCGTTGAAGATGAGTTTTATGGGACAGGGAGTATCGGGGGGTTCTTC. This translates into CSVEDEFYGTGSIGGFF.

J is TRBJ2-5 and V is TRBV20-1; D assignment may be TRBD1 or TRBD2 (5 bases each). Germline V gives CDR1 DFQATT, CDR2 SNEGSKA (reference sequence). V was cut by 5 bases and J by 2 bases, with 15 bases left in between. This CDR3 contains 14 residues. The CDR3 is CSAPRDAAQETQYF. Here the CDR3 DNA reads TGCAGTGCTCCCCGGGACGCTGCGCAAGAGACCCAGTACTTC.

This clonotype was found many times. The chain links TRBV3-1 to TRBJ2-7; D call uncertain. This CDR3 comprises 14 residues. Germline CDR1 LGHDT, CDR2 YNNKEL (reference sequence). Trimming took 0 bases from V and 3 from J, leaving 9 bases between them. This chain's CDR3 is CASSQDKRHYEQYF. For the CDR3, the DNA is TGTGCCAGCAGCCAAGATAAACGGCACTACGAGCAGTACTTC.

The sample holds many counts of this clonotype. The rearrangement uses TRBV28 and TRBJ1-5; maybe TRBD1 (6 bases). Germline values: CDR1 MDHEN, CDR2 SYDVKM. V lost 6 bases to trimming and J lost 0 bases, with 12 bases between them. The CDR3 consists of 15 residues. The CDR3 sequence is CASRPQGYSNQPQHF. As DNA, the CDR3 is TGTGCCAGCAGGCCACAGGGATATAGCAATCAGCCCCAGCATTTT.

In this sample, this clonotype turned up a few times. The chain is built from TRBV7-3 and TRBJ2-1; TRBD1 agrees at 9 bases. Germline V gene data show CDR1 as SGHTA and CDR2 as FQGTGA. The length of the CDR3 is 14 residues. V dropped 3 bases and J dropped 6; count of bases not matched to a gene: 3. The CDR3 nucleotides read TGTGCCAGCAGCTTGACAGGGGGAGGCAATGAGCAGTTCTTC. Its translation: CASSLTGGGNEQFF.

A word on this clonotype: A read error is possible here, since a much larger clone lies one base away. The DNA of the CDR3 is TGTGCCAGCAGCGTAGTGGCCGATGGGGGGGGCAACGTCCTGACTTTC. Translating gives CASSVVADGGGNVLTF. V gene TRBV9 combines with J gene TRBJ2-6; TRBD2 aligns across 7 bases. Germline V gives CDR1 SGDLS, CDR2 YYNGEE. This CDR3 is 16 amino acids long.

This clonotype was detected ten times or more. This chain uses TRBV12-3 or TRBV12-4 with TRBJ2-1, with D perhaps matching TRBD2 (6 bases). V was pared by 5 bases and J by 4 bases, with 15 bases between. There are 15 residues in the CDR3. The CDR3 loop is CASSPRDSIYNEQFF. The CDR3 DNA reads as TGTGCCAGCAGTCCTCGGGACTCGATTTACAATGAGCAGTTCTTC.

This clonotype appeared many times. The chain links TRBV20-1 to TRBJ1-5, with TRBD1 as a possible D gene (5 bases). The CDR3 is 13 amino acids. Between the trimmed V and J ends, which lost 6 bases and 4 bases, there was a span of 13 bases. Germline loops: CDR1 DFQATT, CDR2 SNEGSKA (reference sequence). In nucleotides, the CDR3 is TGCAGTGCCTCCGGGACCTTTAATCAGCCCCAGCATTTT. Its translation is CSASGTFNQPQHF.

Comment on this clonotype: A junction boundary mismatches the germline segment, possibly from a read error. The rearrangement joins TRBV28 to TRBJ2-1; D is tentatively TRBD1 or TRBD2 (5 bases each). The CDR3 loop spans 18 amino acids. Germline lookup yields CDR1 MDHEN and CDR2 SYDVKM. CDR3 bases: TGTGCCATCAGTTTAGGTCTTACCCCAGGGAGCTCCTACAATGAGCAGTTCTTC. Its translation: CAISLGLTPGSSYNEQFF. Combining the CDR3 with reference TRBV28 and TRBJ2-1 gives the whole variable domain DVKVTQSSRYLVKRTGEKVFLECVQDMDHENMFWYRQDPGLGLRLIYFSYDVKMKEKGDIPEGYSVSREKKERFSLILESASTNQTSMYLCAISLGLTPGSSYNEQFFGPGTRLTVL.

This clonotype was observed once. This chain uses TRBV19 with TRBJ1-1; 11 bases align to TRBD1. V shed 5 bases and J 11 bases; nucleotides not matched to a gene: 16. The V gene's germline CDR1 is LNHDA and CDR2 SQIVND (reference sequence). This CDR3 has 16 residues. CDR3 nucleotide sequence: TGTGCCAGTAGTCCAAGGACAGGGGGCGCCCCTAGTCCCGCTTTCTTT. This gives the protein CASSPRTGGAPSPAFF.